One sample yielded the 28 T cell receptor beta chains listed below, sequenced in a study of cytomegalovirus exposure and HLA in healthy donors. PCR employed 60 Vbeta and 13 Jbeta primers. The protocol was immunoSEQ multiplex PCR, while the TCRdb copy is restricted to in-frame clones and leaves out a portion. The sample yields 150,000 to 170,000 clones, around 80% seen once. Input material: PBMCs. These receptors came from a woman aged 40 to 50 in good health and CMV-seronegative.

This rearrangement joins TRBV6-5 to TRBJ2-3; 8 nucleotides match TRBD1. The CDR3 has 16 residues. Germline V CDR1 and CDR2: MNHEY, SVGAGI. V was pared by 3 bases and J by 1 base, with 6 bases of the junction left unmatched. The CDR3 sequence is CASSYAETGGTDTQYF. CDR3 nucleotide sequence: TGTGCCAGCAGTTATGCAGAGACAGGGGGCACAGATACGCAGTATTTT.

As to this clone: As the CDR3 is not closed by the conserved phenylalanine or tryptophan, this likely results from a read error. The genes are TRBV6-5 and TRBJ1-1, with D unclear. V was cut by 8 bases and J by 2 bases, with 12 bases left in between. The CDR3 is 13 amino acids. Germline loops: CDR1 MNHEY, CDR2 SVGAGI. The CDR3 sequence is CASGSMGNTEAFL. In nucleotides, the CDR3 is TGTGCCAGCGGTTCTATGGGCAACACTGAAGCTTTCCTT.

This clone was picked up a small number of times. V is TRBV19 and J is TRBJ2-6; TRBD1 aligns across 8 bases. V was clipped by 3 bases and J by 2 bases; unmatched bases: 6. The germline V gene has CDR1 LNHDA and CDR2 SQIVND (reference sequence). This CDR3 is 17 amino acids long. Written as DNA, the CDR3 is TGTGCCAGTAGTATCTGGCAGGGGGCCCCTGGGGCCAACGTCCTGACTTTC. Its protein product is CASSIWQGAPGANVLTF.

Here the CDR3 DNA reads TGTGCCAGCGAGACAGGGGGAGGGGGAGCTTTCTTT. It is translated as CASETGGGGAFF. The V and J genes are TRBV28 and TRBJ1-1, with TRBD1 matching over 9 bases. This CDR3 comprises 12 residues. Per germline, CDR1 MDHEN and CDR2 SYDVKM. V lost 8 bases to trimming and J lost 10 bases; unmatched junction nucleotides: 8. The full variable domain, completed using reference TRBV28 and TRBJ1-1, is DVKVTQSSRYLVKRTGEKVFLECVQDMDHENMFWYRQDPGLGLRLIYFSYDVKMKEKGDIPEGYSVSREKKERFSLILESASTNQTSMYLCASETGGGGAFFGQGTRLTVV.

The V call is TRBV7-9, the J call TRBJ2-7, with D possibly TRBD1 on 6 matching bases. The CDR3 runs to 16 residues. The V gene lost 1 base and the J gene lost 4 bases, with 17 bases spanning the gap. Per the germline V gene, CDR1 is SEHNR and CDR2 is FQNEAQ (reference sequence). The CDR3: CASSLVGAGVRYEQYF. The CDR3 DNA reads TGTGCCAGCAGCTTAGTCGGGGCAGGGGTGAGGTACGAGCAGTACTTC.

This clone was found once. The V call is TRBV5-8, the J call TRBJ1-4, with D perhaps matching TRBD1 (5 bases). Germline V lookup: CDR1 SGHTS, CDR2 YDEGEE. Trimming pared 4 bases from V and 0 bases from J, leaving 19 bases between. The CDR3 runs to 18 residues. CDR3 residues: CASSRGLGRGATNEKLFF. The CDR3 DNA follows: TGTGCCAGCAGCCGAGGCCTAGGAAGGGGTGCAACTAATGAAAAACTGTTTTTT. The variable domain in full, with the rest retrieved from reference TRBV5-8 and TRBJ1-4, is EAGVTQSPTHLIKTRGQQATLRCSPISGHTSVYWYQQALGLGLQFLLWYDEGEERNRGNFPPRFSGRQFPNYSSELNVNALELEDSALYLCASSRGLGRGATNEKLFFGSGTQLSVL.

The rearrangement joins TRBV7-9 to TRBJ1-1; TRBD1 matches 9 bases. CDR3 length equals 17 residues. Germline assignment: CDR1 SEHNR and CDR2 FQNEAQ (reference sequence). With V trimmed by 3 bases and J by 5 bases, 13 bases remained unmatched. The CDR3 nucleotides are TGTGCCAGCAGCTTTAACAGGGGGCTCGACGGGGGAACTGAAGCTTTCTTT. Its protein is CASSFNRGLDGGTEAFF.

The chain has TRBV21-1 and TRBJ1-4. TRBV21-1 is reported as a pseudogene. The CDR3 spans 13 residues. CDR3 sequence: CASSWRYNEKLFF. The CDR3 DNA is TGTGCCAGCAGCTGGCGGTATAATGAAAAACTGTTTTTT.

The chain combines TRBV28 with TRBJ1-1; TRBD1 aligns across 7 bases. J lost 4 bases, V lost 7 bases, and 9 bases had no gene match. Germline V gene sequence: CDR1 MDHEN, CDR2 SYDVKM. The CDR3 consists of 14 residues. The CDR3 nucleotides are TGTGCCAGCAAGACGACAGGGCTCGCCACTGAAGCTTTCTTT. It translates to CASKTTGLATEAFF. Full variable domain (missing parts from reference TRBV28 and TRBJ1-1): DVKVTQSSRYLVKRTGEKVFLECVQDMDHENMFWYRQDPGLGLRLIYFSYDVKMKEKGDIPEGYSVSREKKERFSLILESASTNQTSMYLCASKTTGLATEAFFGQGTRLTVV.

The chain recombines TRBV15 with TRBJ1-4, with a possible D match to TRBD1 (5 bases). CDR1 and CDR2 (germline): LNHNV, YYDKDF (reference sequence). This CDR3 is built from 14 residues. V was shortened by 5 bases and J by 13 bases, with 20 bases between the two germline ends. CDR3 protein: CATSVGTAGNRLFF. CDR3 DNA: TGTGCCACCAGCGTGGGGACTGCCGGGAATAGACTGTTTTTT.

The chain has TRBV5-6 and TRBJ2-3; a possible D gene is TRBD2 (5 bases). The germline gives CDR1 SGHDT, CDR2 YYEEEE. The CDR3 is 15 amino acids. Trimming shortened V by 3 bases and J by 5 bases, and 16 bases separated the two germline ends. CDR3 bases: TGTGCCAGCAGCTCCAGGTATCGGCGGGTAGATACGCAGTATTTT. Translated, it gives CASSSRYRRVDTQYF. The whole variable domain, filled in from reference TRBV5-6 and TRBJ2-3, reads DAGVTQSPTHLIKTRGQQVTLRCSPKSGHDTVSWYQQALGQGPQFIFQYYEEEERQRGNFPDRFSGHQFPNYSSELNVNALLLGDSALYLCASSSRYRRVDTQYFGPGTRLTVL.

V is TRBV6-1 and J is TRBJ2-7, with 8 bases fitting TRBD1. This CDR3 is built from 15 residues. The V gene end was trimmed by 8 bases and the J gene end by 1 base; junction bases not matched to a gene: 10. The germline V gene has CDR1 MNHNS and CDR2 SASEGT. The CDR3 region is CASEGTGTISYEQYF. The CDR3 DNA reads TGTGCCAGCGAAGGGACAGGAACAATATCCTACGAGCAGTACTTC.

This clone was picked up one time. The chain has TRBV5-1 and TRBJ1-4; D call uncertain. With 3 bases removed from V and 3 bases from J, the gap between germline ends came to 9 bases. The CDR3 sequence is 14 residues long. CDR1 SGHRS and CDR2 YFSETQ come from the germline V gene. This CDR3 reads CASSSQFSNEKLFF. The CDR3 DNA is TGCGCCAGCAGCTCCCAGTTCTCTAATGAAAAACTGTTTTTT.

This chain joins TRBV9 and TRBJ2-2; tentatively, D is TRBD2 (5 bases). This CDR3 comprises 12 residues. Trimming took off 0 bases at V and 8 bases at J, with 5 bases between the two ends. Germline CDR1 is SGDLS and CDR2 is YYNGEE. CDR3 sequence reads: CASSVGRGELFF. For the CDR3, the DNA is TGTGCCAGCAGCGTAGGGAGGGGGGAGCTGTTTTTT.

V and J are TRBV7-9 and TRBJ2-7; 9 nucleotides align to TRBD1. Unmatched junction bases numbered 9, after V lost 5 bases and J lost 4 bases. CDR1 is SEHNR and CDR2 is FQNEAQ in the germline V gene (reference sequence). The CDR3 is made up of 15 amino acids. The CDR3, as DNA: TGTGCCAGCAGCACGGGACAGGGAATAGGTTACGAGCAGTACTTC. Translated: CASSTGQGIGYEQYF.

The chain joins TRBV5-4 to TRBJ1-4; TRBD1 aligns across 8 bases. Germline CDR1 is SGHNT and CDR2 is YYREEE (reference sequence). The CDR3 is 17 residues long. With V trimmed by 3 bases and J by 5 bases, 12 bases remained unmatched. The CDR3 region is CASSSRDQGALNEKLFF. The DNA for the CDR3 is TGTGCCAGCAGCTCCCGCGACCAGGGGGCGCTGAATGAAAAACTGTTTTTT.

The chain combines TRBV4-1 with TRBJ1-4; the D gene is possibly TRBD1 (5 bases). Germline loops: CDR1 MGHRA, CDR2 YSYEKL. With 1 base removed from V and 5 bases from J, the gap between germline ends came to 17 bases. The CDR3 sequence is 17 residues long. In DNA, the CDR3 is TGCGCCAGCAGCCAAGTCCCGTCGACAGCCTTCAATGAAAAACTGTTTTTT. This encodes CASSQVPSTAFNEKLFF.

The J gene is TRBJ2-1, the V gene TRBV13; TRBD2 matches at 11 bases. The V gene's germline CDR1 is PRHDT and CDR2 FYEKMQ (reference sequence). J gave up 10 bases and V 6 bases, and 5 bases lay outside the gene matches. The CDR3 extends over 13 amino acids. The CDR3 bases are TGTGCCAGCAGACTAGCGGGAGTCGGAGAGCAGTTCTTC. Translation gives CASRLAGVGEQFF.

The chain couples TRBV6-5 to TRBJ1-6, with TRBD1 identical over 7 bases. V shed 8 bases, J shed 9 bases, and the junction held 10 bases outside the gene matches. Per germline, CDR1 MNHEY and CDR2 SVGAGI. This CDR3 is built from 14 residues. The CDR3 nucleotides read TGTGCCAGCGGACAGGCGAACGTAGGTTCACCCCTCCACTTT. Protein product: CASGQANVGSPLHF.

This clone came up once. The rearrangement joins TRBV5-1 to TRBJ2-7; D is perhaps TRBD1 (5 bases). Germline V gene data show CDR1 as SGHRS and CDR2 as YFSETQ. The germline V and J ends were trimmed by 0 bases and 2 bases, with 12 bases remaining between them. This CDR3 is 15 amino acids long. The CDR3: CASSLAGPGPYEQYF. Written as DNA, the CDR3 is TGCGCCAGCAGCTTGGCAGGGCCCGGCCCCTACGAGCAGTACTTC.

The chain carries TRBV5-5 and TRBJ1-2; 7 bases are shared with TRBD1. With V trimmed by 0 bases and J by 8 bases, 10 bases remained unmatched. CDR3 size: 15 residues. The germline gives CDR1 SGHKS, CDR2 YYEKEE (reference sequence). CDR3 DNA: TGTGCCAGCAGCTTGGTGGCAGGGGGAGTAGGAGGCTACACCTTC. This translates into CASSLVAGGVGGYTF.

The chain has TRBV18 and TRBJ1-1, with a tentative D call TRBD1 (6 bases). The V and J ends lost 5 bases and 9 bases respectively, with 16 bases between them. Germline V gene sequence: CDR1 KGHSH, CDR2 LQKENI. The CDR3 length is 13 residues. DNA for the CDR3: TGTGCCAGCTCAGCCCTACAGGGTCATAAAGCTTTCTTT. This codes for CASSALQGHKAFF.

Only a few counts were recorded for this clone. This sequence joins TRBV6-1 and TRBJ1-4; no definite D call. The CDR3 consists of 13 residues. V was cut by 1 base and J by 8 bases, with 8 bases left in between. The germline V gene has CDR1 MNHNS and CDR2 SASEGT. CDR3 region: CASSEVLEEKLFF. DNA of the CDR3: TGTGCCAGCAGTGAAGTCCTGGAGGAAAAACTGTTTTTT.

This clone was observed once. The rearrangement joins TRBV5-1 to TRBJ1-4; TRBD1 aligns across 8 bases. CDR1 SGHRS and CDR2 YFSETQ come from the germline V gene. Unmatched junction bases numbered 8, after V lost 4 bases and J lost 6 bases. CDR3 length equals 15 residues. CDR3 amino acids: CASSPTGTGDEKLFF. The DNA for the CDR3 is TGCGCCAGCAGCCCGACAGGGACAGGAGATGAAAAACTGTTTTTT.

The rearrangement uses TRBV7-9 and TRBJ1-2, with D perhaps matching TRBD1 (6 bases). Germline CDR1 and CDR2: SEHNR and FQNEAQ (reference sequence). Trimming took 4 bases from V and 6 from J, leaving 18 bases between them. The CDR3 is 15 amino acids. The CDR3, as DNA: TGTGCCAGCAGCTCCGTACAGGGAAGGAGCGATGGCTACACCTTC. Its protein is CASSSVQGRSDGYTF.

The J gene is TRBJ1-1, the V gene TRBV11-2; perhaps TRBD1 as D (5 bases). Between the trimmed V and J ends, which lost 4 bases and 1 base, there was a span of 7 bases. The CDR3 is 13 amino acids. Germline V gene sequence: CDR1 SGHAT, CDR2 FQNNGV. Written as DNA, the CDR3 is TGTGCCAGCAGCTGGGGGGGGAACACTGAAGCTTTCTTT. Protein sequence: CASSWGGNTEAFF.

The V and J genes are TRBV5-6 and TRBJ2-3; weak D call: TRBD1 (6 bases). The CDR3 is made up of 16 amino acids. Trimming cost V 1 base and J 4 bases, with 16 bases left between them. Germline values: CDR1 SGHDT, CDR2 YYEEEE. The CDR3 nucleotides are TGTGCCAGCAGCTTGAGGGGGAGTCTTGGCGCAGATACGCAGTATTTT. Translation: CASSLRGSLGADTQYF.

Only a few counts were recorded for this clone. The chain links TRBV5-1 to TRBJ2-7, with D uncertain. V lost 5 bases and J lost 0, with 15 bases in between. CDR1 and CDR2 (germline): SGHRS, YFSETQ. The CDR3 spans 15 residues. The CDR3 here is CASSYTSSSSYEQYF. For the CDR3, the DNA is TGCGCCAGCAGTTACACATCCTCTAGCTCCTACGAGCAGTACTTC.